Below are 16 T cell receptor beta chains sequenced from a single sample in a study of T cells in Graves' hyperthyroidism and ophthalmopathy. TCR beta CDR3 regions were amplified from RNA transcripts. The TCR CDR3 was amplified in a first-round RT-PCR using the HTBI primer set. TCRdb ran MiXCR on the multiplex PCR reads and lists one entry per CDR3 protein. Counted here are about 600,000 distinct CDR3 sequences, approximately 16% occurring once; the ten biggest clones make up under 3.5%. Sequencing was carried out using blood. These receptors all come from a woman between 35 and 50 years old with Graves' ophthalmopathy.

This clonotype has at least ten counts. The chain links TRBV24-1 to TRBJ2-4; D not resolved. The CDR3 contains 13 residues. The V gene's germline CDR1 is KGHDR and CDR2 SFDVKD. V lost 10 bases, J lost 3 bases, and 12 bases lay in between. The CDR3 is CATAKVSKNIQYF. The DNA of the CDR3 is TGTGCCACGGCAAAGGTCAGCAAAAACATTCAGTACTTC.

This clonotype occurred many times. The chain couples TRBV29-1 to TRBJ2-1, with 7 bases that match TRBD2. Trimming took 6 bases from V and 7 from J; bases not matched to a gene: 18. The CDR3 is 16 residues long. Looked up from germline, CDR1 is SQVTM and CDR2 is ANQGSEA. CDR3 DNA: TGCAGCGTGCCTGCCGAATCCGGGACTATTAAGAATGAGCAGTTCTTC. It yields the protein CSVPAESGTIKNEQFF.

Ten or more counts support this clonotype. The gene calls are TRBV6-1 and TRBJ2-6, with TRBD1 as a possible D gene (5 bases). The CDR3 contains 15 residues. Between the trimmed V and J ends, which lost 6 bases and 0 bases, there was a span of 9 bases. Germline CDR1 and CDR2: MNHNS and SASEGT. The CDR3 region is CASRPRDSGANVLTF. The DNA for the CDR3 is TGTGCCAGCAGACCCAGGGACTCTGGGGCCAACGTCCTGACTTTC.

Turning to this clonotype: Possible read error: a much larger clone is one base away. V and J are TRBV2 and TRBJ2-1, with 10 bases matching TRBD2. Germline loops: CDR1 SNHLY, CDR2 FYNNEI. The CDR3 loop spans 16 amino acids. The CDR3 reads CASSPQRTSGPNKQFF. The CDR3 DNA reads TGTGCCAGCAGTCCCCAGCGGACTAGCGGTCCCAATAAGCAGTTCTTC.

This clonotype has more than one count but fewer than ten. The CDR3 does not end in the conserved phenylalanine or tryptophan, so this is likely a read error. The chain links TRBV7-8 to TRBJ1-5; the match to TRBD1 covers 7 bases. The germline CDR1 and CDR2 sequences are SGHVS and FQNEAQ. V shed 5 bases and J 7 bases; nucleotides not matched to a gene: 8. The CDR3 contains 14 residues. DNA of the CDR3: TGTGCCAGCAGCCGGGACAGTGGACGGCAGCCCCAGCATTCT. Amino acid sequence: CASSRDSGRQPQHS.

J is TRBJ2-2 and V is TRBV29-1; 7 bases agree with TRBD1. There are 12 residues in the CDR3. The V gene end was trimmed by 7 bases and the J gene end by 4 bases; junction bases not matched to a gene: 3. Germline V gene data show CDR1 as SQVTM and CDR2 as ANQGSEA. Here the CDR3 reads CSARQGTGELFF. The CDR3 DNA follows: TGCAGCGCCCGACAGGGCACCGGGGAGCTGTTTTTT.

The V and J genes are TRBV12-3 or TRBV12-4 and TRBJ1-3; D call uncertain. The V gene lost 4 bases and the J gene lost 1 base, with 11 bases spanning the gap. The CDR3 runs 15 residues. The CDR3 spells CASSSDWRSGNTIYF. The CDR3 region has the DNA TGTGCCAGCAGTTCAGACTGGAGGTCTGGAAACACCATATATTTT.

This clonotype has at least ten counts. The chain couples TRBV11-2 to TRBJ2-1; TRBD1 aligns across 11 bases. V was clipped by 4 bases and J by 3 bases; unmatched bases: 2. This CDR3 is 15 amino acids long. The germline V gene has CDR1 SGHAT and CDR2 FQNNGV. DNA for the CDR3: TGTGCCAGCAGCTACGGGACAGGGGGCTACAATGAGCAGTTCTTC. Translated, it gives CASSYGTGGYNEQFF.

This chain connects TRBV6-2 or TRBV6-3 to TRBJ1-1; no definite D call. The CDR3 extends over 15 amino acids. V was cut by 6 bases and J by 7 bases, with 21 bases left in between. CDR1 and CDR2 (germline): MNHEY, SVGEGT. CDR3 sequence reads: CASRPVTWSGGEAFF. The CDR3 DNA sequence: TGTGCCAGCAGGCCGGTCACGTGGTCGGGTGGTGAAGCTTTCTTT.

This clonotype was seen more than once but under ten times. The chain has TRBV11-3 and TRBJ2-2; 10 bases map to TRBD1. CDR3 length: 17 residues. V lost 3 bases to trimming and J lost 6 bases; unmatched junction nucleotides: 10. The germline V gene has CDR1 SGHNT and CDR2 YENEEA. CDR3 amino acids: CASSFMYAGQGSGELFF. CDR3 nucleotides: TGTGCCAGCAGCTTTATGTATGCGGGACAGGGGTCCGGGGAGCTGTTTTTT.

This clonotype was seen at least ten times. V gene TRBV7-3 combines with J gene TRBJ2-3; 8 bases line up with TRBD2. The junction had 8 bases not matched to a gene; V was cut back by 5 bases and J by 7 bases. The CDR3 contains 14 residues. The germline CDR1 and CDR2 sequences are SGHTA and FQGTGA. The CDR3 bases are TGTGCCAGCAGCCAGGGACTAGGAGGTTATACGCAGTATTTT. It specifies CASSQGLGGYTQYF. Looking up the rest from reference TRBV7-3 and TRBJ2-3 gives the full variable domain: GAGVSQTPSNKVTEKGKYVELRCDPISGHTALYWYRQSLGQGPEFLIYFQGTGAADDSGLPNDRFFAVRPEGSVSTLKIQRTERGDSAVYLCASSQGLGGYTQYFGPGTRLTVL.

This clonotype was detected many times. The J gene is TRBJ2-3, the V gene TRBV5-1, with 7 positions matching TRBD1. Looked up from germline, CDR1 is SGHRS and CDR2 is YFSETQ. V was clipped by 1 base and J by 3 bases; unmatched bases: 2. The CDR3 has 14 amino acids. The CDR3 region has the DNA TGCGCCAGCAGCTTGCGGACAGGAACAGATACGCAGTATTTT. Residues: CASSLRTGTDTQYF.

This clonotype was recorded at least ten times. The J gene is TRBJ2-3, the V gene TRBV7-8, with unresolved D. V was cut by 0 bases and J by 4 bases, with 5 bases left in between. The CDR3 is made up of 13 amino acids. The germline V gene encodes CDR1 SGHVS and CDR2 FQNEAQ. The CDR3 sequence is CASSLARPDTQYF. CDR3 DNA: TGTGCCAGCAGCTTAGCGAGGCCAGATACGCAGTATTTT. Looking up the rest from reference TRBV7-8 and TRBJ2-3 gives the full variable domain: GAGVSQSPRYKVAKRGQDVALRCDPISGHVSLFWYQQALGQGPEFLTYFQNEAQLDKSGLPSDRFFAERPEGSVSTLKIQRTQQEDSAVYLCASSLARPDTQYFGPGTRLTVL.

This clonotype showed up just a few times. V and J are TRBV15 and TRBJ1-2; D uncertain. V was clipped by 1 base and J by 0 bases, with 9 bases between them. The CDR3 is 15 residues long. Per the germline V gene, CDR1 is LNHNV and CDR2 is YYDKDF (reference sequence). The CDR3 protein is CATSRVGGPNYGYTF. The CDR3 nucleotides read TGTGCCACCAGCAGAGTAGGCGGACCTAACTATGGCTACACCTTC.

In its sample, this clonotype was seen many times. The CDR3 DNA reads TGTGCCAGCAGCCTCCTAGCGGGAGGGCCGACAGATACGCAGTATTTT. Translation: CASSLLAGGPTDTQYF. The genes are TRBV7-9 and TRBJ2-3; 12 bases are shared with TRBD2. After removal of 5 bases from V and 3 bases from J, the junction contained 6 bases not matched to a gene. The CDR3 has 16 amino acids. Germline CDR1 reads SEHNR; CDR2 reads FQNEAQ (reference sequence).

In the case of this clonotype: A read error is possible here, since a much larger clone lies one base away. The V call is TRBV30, the J call TRBJ1-3, with unresolved D. This CDR3 contains 11 residues. Germline V CDR1 and CDR2: GTSNPN, SVGIG (reference sequence). Trimming stripped 1 base from V and 4 bases from J, with 2 bases between. In DNA, the CDR3 is TGTGCCTGGAGTGGGGGAAACACCATATATTTT. Residues: CAWSGGNTIYF. Drawing the rest from reference TRBV30 and TRBJ1-3, the complete variable domain is SQTIHQWPATLVQPVGSPLSLECTVEGTSNPNLYWYRQAAGRGLQLLFYSVGIGQISSEVPQNLSASRPQDRQFILSSKKLLLSDSGFYLCAWSGGNTIYFGEGSWLTVV.